Ten or more counts support the clone carrying this TCR beta chain. Its antigen is not known. The source of the sample is a study of early T cells in non-severe SARS-CoV-2 infection. About the study: Chains from this unsorted whole-blood bulk RNA could not be paired. Notes on the study in general: VDJdb matching skewed toward anti-spike CD8 responses, missing private and CD4 specificities.

This CDR3 is 14 amino acids long. Germline values: CDR1 SGHDT, CDR2 YYEEEE. Between the trimmed V and J ends, which lost 4 bases and 6 bases, there was a span of 16 bases. Tagging with unique molecular identifiers was applied to individual cDNA molecules. TCRdb reanalysed the 5' RACE reads using MiXCR and keeps one entry per CDR3 protein. The sample holds more than 20,000 distinct CDR3 sequences, 5.5% seen once. The TCR was taken from an adult who was a healthcare worker with PCR-confirmed SARS-CoV-2 infection or an uninfected control (not recorded which). Sequenced input: whole blood. The chain links TRBV5-6 to TRBJ1-1, with a tentative D call TRBD1 (5 bases). Here the CDR3 reads CASSRGVSVAEAFF. The CDR3 DNA follows: TGTGCCAGCAGCCGAGGGGTTTCCGTCGCTGAAGCTTTCTTT.